Listed below are T cell receptor beta chains from one sample, sequenced in a study of cytomegalovirus exposure and HLA in healthy donors. The assay was immunoSEQ multiplex PCR, and TCRdb's table has in-frame clones only and misses some. The sample shows about 110,000 clones, approximately 71% of them seen only once. Specimen: PBMCs. The receptors originated from a man in his forties in good health and CMV-seronegative. The CDR3 runs from the conserved cysteine through the conserved F or W. D genes are given only for firm matches. Not every row has a clone size; where given, it reads once, few, many or a size class.

CASSPGAGEGSYEQYF	TGTGCCAGCAGCCCGGGGGCGGGGGAGGGTTCCTACGAGCAGTACTTC	TRBV7-9	TRBJ2-7	.	.
CAWSRETEAFF	TGTGCCTGGAGCCGGGAGACTGAAGCTTTCTTT	TRBV30	TRBJ1-1	.	.
CASSLGEGRGYEQYF	TGTGCCAGCAGTTTAGGGGAGGGGCGGGGGTATGAGCAGTACTTC	TRBV28	TRBJ2-7	.	TRBD2
CASKAEYTDTRYF	TGTGCCAGCAAAGCCGAGTACACAGATACGCGGTATTTT	TRBV2	TRBJ2-3	.	.
CASSSGQGTDTQYF	TGTGCCAGCAGCTCGGGACAGGGAACAGATACGCAGTATTTT	TRBV7-3	TRBJ2-3	.	TRBD1
CASTRQSNEQFF	TGTGCCAGCACGCGACAGTCTAATGAGCAGTTCTTC	TRBV2	TRBJ2-1	.	.
CATMDRENGNQPQHF	TGTGCCACCATGGACAGGGAAAATGGCAATCAGCCCCAGCATTTT	TRBV10-3	TRBJ1-5	.	TRBD1
CASSSPGVETQYF	TGTGCCAGCAGTTCGCCAGGGGTAGAGACCCAGTACTTC	TRBV6-1	TRBJ2-5	.	.
CASFVWGGRKTQYF	TGTGCCAGCTTCGTGTGGGGGGGCAGGAAGACCCAGTACTTC	TRBV5-4	TRBJ2-5	once	.
CASLGLAGYEQYF	TGTGCTTCCCTAGGACTAGCAGGTTACGAGCAGTACTTC	TRBV6-6	TRBJ2-7	.	TRBD2
CASRDPGGSTDTQYF	TGTGCCAGCAGAGACCCAGGGGGCTCCACAGATACGCAGTATTTT	TRBV5-6	TRBJ2-3	.	TRBD1
CASSPAAGWDQPQHF	TGTGCCAGCAGCCCCGCGGCGGGGTGGGATCAGCCCCAGCATTTT	TRBV5-6	TRBJ1-5	.	.
CASSLPPGGGTGELFF	TGTGCCAGCAGCTTACCGCCGGGGGGTGGGACCGGGGAGCTGTTTTTT	TRBV7-2	TRBJ2-2	.	TRBD2
CAWRGGRNHEQFF	TGTGCCTGGAGGGGGGGTCGGAATCATGAGCAGTTCTTC	TRBV30	TRBJ2-1	once	.
CASSLTVSQPQHF	TGTGCCAGCAGTTTAACAGTCTCTCAGCCCCAGCATTTT	TRBV27	TRBJ1-5	few	.
CASSWGTSGWGETQYF	TGCGCCAGCAGCTGGGGAACTAGCGGGTGGGGAGAGACCCAGTACTTC	TRBV5-1	TRBJ2-5	once	TRBD2
CASSLSGGSDEQYF	TGTGCCAGCAGCCTGAGCGGGGGGAGCGACGAGCAGTACTTC	TRBV7-3	TRBJ2-7	.	TRBD2
CASSGPGQGRYEQYF	TGTGCCAGCAGCGGTCCGGGACAGGGGAGGTACGAGCAGTACTTC	TRBV7-9	TRBJ2-7	.	TRBD1
CASSRGNANTQYF	TGTGCCAGCAGTAGAGGGAACGCGAATACGCAGTATTTT	TRBV6-6	TRBJ2-3	.	.
CASSPGGVMGYEQYF	TGTGCCAGCAGCCCCGGGGGGGTAATGGGGTACGAGCAGTACTTC	TRBV7-2	TRBJ2-7	.	TRBD2
CASSKGQTEPQHF	TGTGCCAGTAGCAAGGGACAGACGGAGCCCCAGCATTTT	TRBV19	TRBJ1-5	.	TRBD1
CASSPLRGSETQYF	TGTGCCAGCAGTCCCCTGCGCGGTTCGGAGACCCAGTACTTC	TRBV27	TRBJ2-5	once	.
CATSRETSPTYEQYF	TGTGCCACCAGCAGAGAAACGTCCCCTACCTACGAGCAGTACTTC	TRBV15	TRBJ2-7	.	.
CAWNRAGGPTDTQYF	TGTGCCTGGAATAGAGCGGGGGGGCCCACAGATACGCAGTATTTT	TRBV30	TRBJ2-3	.	TRBD2